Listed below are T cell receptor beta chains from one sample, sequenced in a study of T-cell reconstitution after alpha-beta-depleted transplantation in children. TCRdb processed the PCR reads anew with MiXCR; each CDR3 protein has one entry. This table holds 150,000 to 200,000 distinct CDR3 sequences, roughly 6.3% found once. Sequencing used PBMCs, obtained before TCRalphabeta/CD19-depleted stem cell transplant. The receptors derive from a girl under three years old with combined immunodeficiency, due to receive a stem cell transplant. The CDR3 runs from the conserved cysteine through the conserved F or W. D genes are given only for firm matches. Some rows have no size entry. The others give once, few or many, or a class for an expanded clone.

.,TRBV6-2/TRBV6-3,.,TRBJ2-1,CASSYSTLVTGGEQFF,TGTGCCAGCAGTTACTCGACACTAGTGACCGGGGGTGAGCAGTTCTTC
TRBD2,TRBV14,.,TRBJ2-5,CASSPWQGGETQYF,TGTGCCAGCAGCCCTTGGCAGGGAGGGGAGACCCAGTACTTC
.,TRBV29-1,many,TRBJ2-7,CSVNQGYEQYF,TGCAGCGTCAACCAGGGGTACGAGCAGTACTTC
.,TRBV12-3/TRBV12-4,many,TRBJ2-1,CASSLTRSNNEQFF,TGTGCCAGCAGTTTAACTCGCAGCAACAATGAGCAGTTCTTC
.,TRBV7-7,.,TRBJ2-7,CASSPRLGPTYEQYF,TGTGCTAGCAGCCCCAGACTCGGTCCCACCTACGAGCAGTACTTC
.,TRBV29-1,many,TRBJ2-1,CSVETPSYNEQFF,TGCAGCGTTGAAACTCCATCCTACAATGAGCAGTTCTTC
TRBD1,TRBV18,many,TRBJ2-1,CASATQGNEQFF,TGTGCCAGCGCAACACAGGGGAATGAGCAGTTCTTC
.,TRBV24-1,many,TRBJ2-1,CATSDLRVGDEQFF,TGTGCCACCAGTGATTTAAGGGTTGGAGATGAGCAGTTCTTC
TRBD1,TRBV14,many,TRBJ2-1,CASSPRTGINEQFF,TGTGCCAGCAGCCCCCGGACAGGGATCAATGAGCAGTTCTTC
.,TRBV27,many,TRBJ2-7,CASSLTGESSYEQYF,TGTGCCAGCAGCTTGACAGGCGAGAGCTCCTACGAGCAGTACTTC
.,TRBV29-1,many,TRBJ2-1,CIILANSYNEQFF,TGCATCATACTTGCGAACTCCTACAATGAGCAGTTCTTC
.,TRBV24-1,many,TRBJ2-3,CATSEDVPRRTDTQYF,TGTGCCACCAGTGAAGACGTTCCGAGACGAACAGATACGCAGTATTTT
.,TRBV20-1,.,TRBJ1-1,CSALLLNTEAFF,TGCAGTGCACTGTTACTGAACACTGAAGCTTTCTTT
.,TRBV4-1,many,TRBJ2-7,CASSQEEVGAYEQYF,TGCGCCAGCAGCCAAGAGGAAGTGGGAGCCTACGAGCAGTACTTC
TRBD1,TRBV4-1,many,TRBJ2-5,CASSLNLDRAAKETQYF,TGCGCCAGCAGCCTAAACCTAGACAGGGCCGCCAAAGAGACCCAGTACTTC
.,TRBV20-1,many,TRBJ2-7,CSAFKHSSYEQYF,TGCAGTGCCTTTAAACACAGCTCCTACGAGCAGTACTTC
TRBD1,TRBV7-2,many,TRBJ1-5,CASSLTGLNQPQHF,TGTGCCAGCAGCTTGACAGGGCTCAATCAGCCCCAGCATTTT
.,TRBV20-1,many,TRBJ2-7,CSARRSSKGNEQYF,TGCAGTGCTAGACGGTCCAGTAAGGGTAACGAGCAGTACTTC
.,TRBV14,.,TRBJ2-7,CASSHREGGFYEQYF,TGTGCCAGCAGCCATCGGGAAGGAGGTTTCTACGAGCAGTACTTC
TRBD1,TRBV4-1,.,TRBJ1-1,CASSAPRAGTGNTEAFF,TGCGCCAGCAGCGCACCAAGGGCCGGGACAGGGAACACTGAAGCTTTCTTT
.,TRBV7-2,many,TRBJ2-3,CASSLGRYF,TGTGCCAGCAGCTTAGGGCGGTATTTT
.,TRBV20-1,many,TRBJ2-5,CSAALQETQYF,TGCAGTGCCGCCTTACAAGAGACCCAGTACTTC
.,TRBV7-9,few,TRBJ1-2,CASSSITQVNYGYTF,TGTGCCAGCAGCTCGATAACCCAGGTCAACTATGGCTACACCTTC
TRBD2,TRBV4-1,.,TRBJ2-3,CASSHLRTSGSRADTQYF,TGCGCCAGCAGCCATCTTCGGACTAGCGGGAGTAGGGCGGATACGCAGTATTTT
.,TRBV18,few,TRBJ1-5,CASSPGVRDVWGPPNQPQHF,TGTGCCAGCTCACCGGGGGTCAGGGACGTGTGGGGCCCGCCCAATCAGCCCCAGCATTTT
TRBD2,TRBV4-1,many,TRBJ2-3,CASSQGRLAGDTQYF,TGCGCCAGCAGCCAAGGGAGACTAGCAGGGGATACGCAGTATTTT
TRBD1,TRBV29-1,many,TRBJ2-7,CSVETGGWEQYF,TGCAGCGTGGAAACAGGGGGCTGGGAGCAGTACTTC
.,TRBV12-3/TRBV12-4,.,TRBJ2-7,CACSFPKRTGGSSYEQYF,TGTGCCTGCAGTTTCCCTAAAAGGACAGGCGGGAGCTCCTACGAGCAGTACTTC
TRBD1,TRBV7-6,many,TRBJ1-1,CASSVEGTATEAFF,TGTGCCAGCAGCGTCGAAGGGACAGCCACTGAAGCTTTCTTT
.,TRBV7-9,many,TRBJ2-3,CASSLGFSTDTQYF,TGTGCCAGCAGCTTAGGATTCAGCACAGATACGCAGTATTTT
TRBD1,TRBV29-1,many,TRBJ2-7,CSVESGQGINEQYF,TGCAGCGTTGAATCGGGACAGGGGATCAACGAGCAGTACTTC
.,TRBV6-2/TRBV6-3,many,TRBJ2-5,CASFRDPETQYF,TGTGCCAGCTTCAGAGATCCGGAGACCCAGTACTTC
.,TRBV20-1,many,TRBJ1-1,CSASGNPGHIEAFF,TGCAGTGCTAGTGGTAACCCGGGACACATAGAAGCTTTCTTT
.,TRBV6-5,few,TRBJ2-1,CASSSRALGDEQFF,TGTGCCAGCAGTTCCCGGGCGCTGGGGGATGAGCAGTTCTTC
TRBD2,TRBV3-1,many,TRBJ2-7,CASSQRQGTSVYEQYF,TGTGCCAGCAGCCAACGGCAGGGGACTAGCGTCTACGAGCAGTACTTC
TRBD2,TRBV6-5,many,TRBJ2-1,CASSYRGLAGAYNEQFF,TGTGCCAGCAGTTACAGAGGACTAGCGGGGGCCTACAATGAGCAGTTCTTC
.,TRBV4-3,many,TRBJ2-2,CASSLLGIAGELFF,TGCGCCAGCAGCCTCTTGGGGATCGCCGGGGAGCTGTTTTTT
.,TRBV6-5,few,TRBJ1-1,CASPGAANTEAFF,TGTGCCAGCCCAGGGGCCGCGAACACTGAAGCTTTCTTT
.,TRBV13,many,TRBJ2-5,CASSFRLQETQYF,TGTGCCAGCAGCTTCAGACTTCAAGAGACCCAGTACTTC
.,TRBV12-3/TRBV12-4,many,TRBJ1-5,CASSLNRRGNQPQHF,TGTGCCAGCAGTTTAAACCGACGGGGGAATCAGCCCCAGCATTTT
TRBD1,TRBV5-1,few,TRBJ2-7,CASRRQGDYEQYF,TGCGCCAGCAGGAGACAGGGGGACTACGAGCAGTACTTC
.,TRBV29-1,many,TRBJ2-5,CSVLRGGETQYF,TGCAGCGTCCTCAGAGGGGGAGAGACCCAGTACTTC
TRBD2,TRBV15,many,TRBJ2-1,CATSREPGLAFHEQFF,TGTGCCACCAGCAGAGAGCCGGGACTAGCGTTCCATGAGCAGTTCTTC